This note documents a single TCR beta chain sequence. Its target is unknown. This entry belongs to a study of OX40 agonist ivuxolimab in advanced cancers. Overall study: Two cutaneous melanoma patients and one hepatocellular carcinoma patient, three in all, had partial responses.

Losses at the gene ends were 3 bases for V and 1 base for J; bases not matched to a gene: 9. Germline V CDR1 and CDR2: MGHRA, YSYEKL. CDR3 length equals 20 residues. Assay: immunoSEQ multiplex PCR; the TCRdb copy retains only in-frame clones and omits some. The sample includes 50,000 to 85,000 clones, 75% to 90% of them seen just once. Whole-study results and caveats: The mean number of expanded clones was higher in CD8+ T cells than in CD4+.

The chain combines TRBV4-1 with TRBJ2-1, with 16 bases aligning to TRBD2. This clonotype originated in an adult with an advanced solid tumor such as melanoma, head and neck, liver or kidney cancer. The sample in question was CD4+ or CD8+ T cells sorted from blood, obtained in a trial of the OX40 agonist ivuxolimab. The CDR3 bases are TGCGCCAGCAGCCACCGGGGACTAGCGGGGGGGCCGTCGTCCTACAATGAGCAGTTCTTC. This sequence encodes CASSHRGLAGGPSSYNEQFF.